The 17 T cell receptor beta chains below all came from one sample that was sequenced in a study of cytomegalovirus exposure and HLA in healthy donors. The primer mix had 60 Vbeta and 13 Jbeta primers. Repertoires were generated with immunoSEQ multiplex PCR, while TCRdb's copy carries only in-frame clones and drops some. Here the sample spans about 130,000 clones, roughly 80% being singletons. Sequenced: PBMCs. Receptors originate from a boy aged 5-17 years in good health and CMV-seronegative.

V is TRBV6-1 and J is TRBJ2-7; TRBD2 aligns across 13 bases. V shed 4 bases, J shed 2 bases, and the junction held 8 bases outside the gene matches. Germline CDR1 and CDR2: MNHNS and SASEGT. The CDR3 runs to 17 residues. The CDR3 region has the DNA TGTGCCAGCAGTGCCCGGACTAGCGGGAGTGGGGCCTACGAGCAGTACTTC. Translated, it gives CASSARTSGSGAYEQYF.

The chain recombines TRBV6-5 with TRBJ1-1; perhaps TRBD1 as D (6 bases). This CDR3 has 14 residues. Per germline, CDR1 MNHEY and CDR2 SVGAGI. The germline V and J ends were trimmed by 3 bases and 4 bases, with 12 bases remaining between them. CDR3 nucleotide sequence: TGTGCCAGCAGTTATACAGGGCAGGGCACTGAAGCTTTCTTT. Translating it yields CASSYTGQGTEAFF.

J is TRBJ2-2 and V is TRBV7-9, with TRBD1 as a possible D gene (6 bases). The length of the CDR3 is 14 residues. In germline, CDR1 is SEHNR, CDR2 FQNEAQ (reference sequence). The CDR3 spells CATGNNRDTGELFF. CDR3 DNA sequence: TGTGCTACGGGGAATAACAGGGACACCGGGGAGCTGTTTTTT.

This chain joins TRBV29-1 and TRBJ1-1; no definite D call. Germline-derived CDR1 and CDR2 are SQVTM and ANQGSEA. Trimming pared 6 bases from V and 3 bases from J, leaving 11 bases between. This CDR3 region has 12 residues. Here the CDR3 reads CSVPGEDTEAFF. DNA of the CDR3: TGCAGCGTCCCGGGAGAGGACACTGAAGCTTTCTTT.

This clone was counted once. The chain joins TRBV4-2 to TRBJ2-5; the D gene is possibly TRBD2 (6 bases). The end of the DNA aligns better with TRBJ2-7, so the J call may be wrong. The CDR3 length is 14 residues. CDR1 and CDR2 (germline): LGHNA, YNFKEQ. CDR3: CASSQAGLSYEQYF. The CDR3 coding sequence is TGTGCCAGCAGCCAAGCGGGACTCTCCTACGAGCAGTACTTC.

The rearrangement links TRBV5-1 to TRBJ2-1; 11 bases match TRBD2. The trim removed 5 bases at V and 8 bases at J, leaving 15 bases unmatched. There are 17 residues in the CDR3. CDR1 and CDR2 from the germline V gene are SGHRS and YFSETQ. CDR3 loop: CASSDPKLAGGPDEQFF. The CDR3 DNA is TGCGCCAGCAGTGACCCCAAATTAGCGGGAGGGCCCGATGAGCAGTTCTTC.

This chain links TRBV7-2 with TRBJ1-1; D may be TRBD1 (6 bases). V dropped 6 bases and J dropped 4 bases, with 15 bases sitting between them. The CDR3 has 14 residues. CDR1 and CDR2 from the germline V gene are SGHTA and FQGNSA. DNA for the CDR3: TGTGCCAGCAGTGTAACAGGGCTGAGCACTGAAGCTTTCTTT. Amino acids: CASSVTGLSTEAFF.

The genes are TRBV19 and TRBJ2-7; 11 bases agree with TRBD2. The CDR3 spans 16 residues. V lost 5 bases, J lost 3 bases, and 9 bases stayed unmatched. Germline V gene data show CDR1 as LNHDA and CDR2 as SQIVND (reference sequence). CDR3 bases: TGTGCCAGTAGTTCCCTAGCGGGAGGAAAACACTACGAGCAGTACTTC. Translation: CASSSLAGGKHYEQYF.

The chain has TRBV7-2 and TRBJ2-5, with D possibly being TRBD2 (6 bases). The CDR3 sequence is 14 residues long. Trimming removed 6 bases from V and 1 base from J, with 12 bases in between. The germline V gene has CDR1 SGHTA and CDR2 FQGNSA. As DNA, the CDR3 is TGTGCCAGCAGATTTACCGGGGGCCAAGAGACCCAGTACTTC. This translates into CASRFTGGQETQYF.

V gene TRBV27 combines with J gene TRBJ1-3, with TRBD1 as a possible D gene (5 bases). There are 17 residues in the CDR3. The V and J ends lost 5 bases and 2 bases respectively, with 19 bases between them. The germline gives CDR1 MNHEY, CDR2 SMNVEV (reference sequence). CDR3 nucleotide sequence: TGTGCCAGCAGTCCCTCCCGGCAGGGTGCCACTGGAAACACCATATATTTT. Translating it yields CASSPSRQGATGNTIYF.

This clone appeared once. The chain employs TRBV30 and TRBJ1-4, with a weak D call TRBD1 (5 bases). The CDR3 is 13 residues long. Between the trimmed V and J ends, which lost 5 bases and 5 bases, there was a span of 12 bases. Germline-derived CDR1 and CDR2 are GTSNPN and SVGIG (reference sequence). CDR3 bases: TGTGCCTGGTCGACGGACACCAATGAAAAACTGTTTTTT. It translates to CAWSTDTNEKLFF. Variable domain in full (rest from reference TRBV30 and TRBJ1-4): SQTIHQWPATLVQPVGSPLSLECTVEGTSNPNLYWYRQAAGRGLQLLFYSVGIGQISSEVPQNLSASRPQDRQFILSSKKLLLSDSGFYLCAWSTDTNEKLFFGSGTQLSVL.

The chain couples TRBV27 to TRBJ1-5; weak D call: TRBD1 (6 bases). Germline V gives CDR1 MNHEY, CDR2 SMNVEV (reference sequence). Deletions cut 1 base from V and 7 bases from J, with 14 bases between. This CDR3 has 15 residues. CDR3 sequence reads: CASSLWGGRSQPQHF. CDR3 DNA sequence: TGTGCCAGCAGTTTATGGGGGGGGCGAAGCCAGCCCCAGCATTTT.

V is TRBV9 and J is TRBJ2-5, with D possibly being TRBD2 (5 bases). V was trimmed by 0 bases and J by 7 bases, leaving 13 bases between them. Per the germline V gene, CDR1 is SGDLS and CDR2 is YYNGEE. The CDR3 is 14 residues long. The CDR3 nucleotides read TGTGCCAGCAGCGTAGACGAGGGTAAGGGGACCCAGTACTTC. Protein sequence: CASSVDEGKGTQYF.

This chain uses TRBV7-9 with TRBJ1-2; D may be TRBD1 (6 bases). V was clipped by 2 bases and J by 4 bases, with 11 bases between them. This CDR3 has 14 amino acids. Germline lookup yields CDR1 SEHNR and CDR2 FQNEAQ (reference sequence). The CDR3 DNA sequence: TGTGCCAGCAGCTTAATACAGGGATTCTATGGCTACACCTTC. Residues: CASSLIQGFYGYTF.

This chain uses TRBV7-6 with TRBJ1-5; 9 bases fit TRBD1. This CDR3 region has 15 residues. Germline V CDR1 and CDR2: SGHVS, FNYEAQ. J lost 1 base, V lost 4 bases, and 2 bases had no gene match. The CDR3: CASSWGQGSNQPQHF. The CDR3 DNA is TGTGCCAGCAGCTGGGGACAGGGAAGCAATCAGCCCCAGCATTTT.

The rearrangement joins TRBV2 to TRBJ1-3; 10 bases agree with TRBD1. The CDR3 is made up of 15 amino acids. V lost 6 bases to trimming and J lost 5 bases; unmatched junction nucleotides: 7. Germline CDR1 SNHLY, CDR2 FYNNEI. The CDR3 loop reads CASRLGQGIRNTIYF. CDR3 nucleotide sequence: TGTGCCAGCAGACTGGGACAGGGGATCCGAAACACCATATATTTT.

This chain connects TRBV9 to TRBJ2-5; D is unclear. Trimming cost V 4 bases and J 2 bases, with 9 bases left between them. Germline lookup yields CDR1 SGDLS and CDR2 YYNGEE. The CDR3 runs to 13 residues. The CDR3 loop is CASSMSIQETQYF. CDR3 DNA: TGTGCCAGCAGCATGAGTATACAAGAGACCCAGTACTTC.